One sample yielded the 7 T cell receptor beta chains listed below, sequenced in a study of blood T cells in healthy people across ages. Primers used in a second PCR of roughly 7 to 11 cycles were a sample-barcoded 5' primer and a J-beta primer mix. TCRdb re-called the 5' RACE reads through MiXCR, storing one row per CDR3 protein. Of over 600,000 distinct CDR3 sequences listed, roughly three fifths were seen once; the top ten hold about a quarter. The sequenced material came from blood. Source of these receptors: a man aged 35-49 years in good health.

V usage is TRBV2 and J usage is TRBJ2-1; 12 bases agree with TRBD2. The CDR3 is 15 residues long. The V and J ends lost 6 bases and 9 bases, in that order; junction bases with no gene match: 9. Germline loops: CDR1 SNHLY, CDR2 FYNNEI. In DNA, the CDR3 is TGTGCCAGCAGCGCCGGGACTAGCGGGCGGATTGAGCAGTTCTTC. Translated: CASSAGTSGRIEQFF.

The rearrangement links TRBV7-9 to TRBJ1-2; maybe TRBD1 (5 bases). This CDR3 region has 15 residues. CDR1 and CDR2 from the germline V gene are SEHNR and FQNEAQ (reference sequence). V was pared by 5 bases and J by 3 bases, with 16 bases between. The CDR3 reads CASSHVGGRDYGYTF. The CDR3 DNA reads as TGTGCCAGCAGCCACGTGGGGGGGAGAGACTATGGCTACACCTTC.

This chain joins TRBV12-3 or TRBV12-4 and TRBJ2-4, with 9 nucleotides matching TRBD2. Near its end, the DNA agrees better with TRBJ2-7, so the J call may be wrong. The CDR3 is made up of 17 amino acids. Here the CDR3 DNA reads TGTGCCAGCAGTTTTTCGGCGGGAGGGCGGGGGGCTTACGAGCAGTACTTC. It is translated as CASSFSAGGRGAYEQYF.

This clonotype appeared a few times. The chain uses TRBV5-1 and TRBJ1-2, with 8 bases matching TRBD1. Germline CDR1 reads SGHRS; CDR2 reads YFSETQ. This CDR3 region has 13 residues. Losses at the gene ends were 7 bases for V and 2 bases for J; bases not matched to a gene: 4. The CDR3 nucleotides read TGCGCCAGCGGAAGGACAGGGAACTATGGCTACACCTTC. Translated: CASGRTGNYGYTF.

The V gene is TRBV9, the J gene TRBJ2-2; TRBD1 matches 9 bases. Per the germline V gene, CDR1 is SGDLS and CDR2 is YYNGEE. The V segment lost 3 bases and the J segment 4 bases; nucleotides outside the gene matches: 4. This CDR3 has 15 residues. The CDR3 region is CASSGPGQGTGELFF. The CDR3 DNA follows: TGTGCCAGCAGCGGTCCGGGACAGGGCACCGGGGAGCTGTTTTTT. Looking up the rest from reference TRBV9 and TRBJ2-2 gives the full variable domain: DSGVTQTPKHLITATGQRVTLRCSPRSGDLSVYWYQQSLDQGLQFLIQYYNGEERAKGNILERFSAQQFPDLHSELNLSSLELGDSALYFCASSGPGQGTGELFFGEGSRLTVL.

This clonotype was observed a handful of times. The chain employs TRBV3-1 and TRBJ1-1; 8 bases align to TRBD1. The junction had 17 bases not matched to a gene; V was cut back by 1 base and J by 4 bases. The CDR3 spans 19 residues. Germline lookup yields CDR1 LGHDT and CDR2 YNNKEL (reference sequence). In DNA form, the CDR3 reads TGTGCCAGCAGCCAAGGATCGGGAAAGCGGAGGACAGGGTCCACTGAAGCTTTCTTT. Its protein product is CASSQGSGKRRTGSTEAFF.

The chain joins TRBV12-3 or TRBV12-4 to TRBJ2-5, with TRBD1 matching over 12 bases. Unmatched junction bases numbered 8, after V lost 5 bases and J lost 4 bases. CDR3 length equals 16 residues. CDR3 bases: TGTGCCAGCAGTCCGGGGACAGGGGGCGGGGTAGAGACCCAGTACTTC. Translating it yields CASSPGTGGGVETQYF.